The T cell receptor (beta chain) under discussion was sequenced for a study of post-analysis software for immune sequencing data. Study-level results: Compared with controls, patients had more of 4 to 6 TRBV segments, including TRBV5-6, TRBV5-1 and TRBV20-1. Diversity measured as normalized Chao1 was significantly lower in multiple sclerosis patients than in controls.

This CDR3 comprises 13 residues. Germline CDR1 and CDR2: DFQATT and SNEGSKA (reference sequence). The germline V and J ends were trimmed by 4 bases and 6 bases, with 15 bases remaining between them. Regarding this clonotype: Its antigen remains unidentified.

The authors incorporated unique molecular identifiers into the TCR beta cDNA libraries. With roughly 0.85 to 11 million T cells as the source, 500,000 to 650,000 cDNA molecules resulted. TCRdb re-called the PCR reads with MiXCR, one entry per CDR3 protein. Found here are 800,000 to 950,000 distinct CDR3 sequences, 53% of them singletons; the top ten hold under 6%. This rearrangement joins TRBV20-1 to TRBJ1-1; D is perhaps TRBD1 (5 bases). The TCR was taken from a girl aged 10-17 years with multiple sclerosis. Input material: blood. The CDR3 spells CSAIRGRVSEAFF. In nucleotides, the CDR3 is TGCAGTGCTATACGGGGACGGGTTTCTGAAGCTTTCTTT.